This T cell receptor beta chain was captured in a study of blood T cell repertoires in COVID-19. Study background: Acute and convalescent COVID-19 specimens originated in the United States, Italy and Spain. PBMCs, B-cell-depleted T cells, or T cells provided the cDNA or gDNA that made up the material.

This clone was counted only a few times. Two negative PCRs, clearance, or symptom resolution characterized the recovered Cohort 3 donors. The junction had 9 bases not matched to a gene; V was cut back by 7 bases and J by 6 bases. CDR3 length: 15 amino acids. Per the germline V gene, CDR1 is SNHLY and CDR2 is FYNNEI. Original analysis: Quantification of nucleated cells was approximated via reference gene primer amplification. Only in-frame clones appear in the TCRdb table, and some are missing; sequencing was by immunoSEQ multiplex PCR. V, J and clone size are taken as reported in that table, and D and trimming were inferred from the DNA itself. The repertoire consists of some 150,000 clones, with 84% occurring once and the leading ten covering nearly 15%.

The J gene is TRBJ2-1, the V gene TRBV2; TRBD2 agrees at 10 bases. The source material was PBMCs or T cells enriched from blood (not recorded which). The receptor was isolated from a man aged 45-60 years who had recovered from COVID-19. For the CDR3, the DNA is TGTGCCAGCACAAGGATTGGGACTAGCGTCAATGAGCAGTTCTTC. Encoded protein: CASTRIGTSVNEQFF.